This T cell receptor (beta chain) stems from a study of Graves' ophthalmopathy and Graves' hyperthyroidism. J lost 5 bases, V lost 2 bases, and 12 bases had no gene match. This CDR3 has 16 residues. Germline V gene sequence: CDR1 DFQATT, CDR2 SNEGSKA (reference sequence). For donors with ophthalmopathy, the disease showed moderate-to-severe activity, reached CAS ≥3 and NOSPECS ≥4, and had lasted under 3 months. Lactation, pregnancy, uncontrolled infections and other autoimmune diseases were all grounds for excluding patients. As diagnostic evidence, clinical symptoms, serum thyroxine, TRAb, thyroid ultrasound and orbital computed tomography were relied upon. This clonotype has only a few counts. RNA transcripts yielded amplified TCR beta CDR3 regions. In the first round, RT-PCR was carried out with HTBI primers, and a multiplex PCR formed the second round. TCRdb recomputed calls from the multiplex PCR reads with MiXCR, one row per CDR3 protein. The sample yields about 740,000 distinct CDR3 sequences, 40% seen once.

The chain couples TRBV20-1 to TRBJ2-5; 9 bases are a match to TRBD1. Sequenced input: peripheral blood. The sequence derives from an adult man with Graves' ophthalmopathy. CDR3 loop: CSARQMGTGLLETQYF. DNA of the CDR3: TGCAGTGCTAGACAAATGGGGACAGGGCTCCTTGAGACCCAGTACTTC.